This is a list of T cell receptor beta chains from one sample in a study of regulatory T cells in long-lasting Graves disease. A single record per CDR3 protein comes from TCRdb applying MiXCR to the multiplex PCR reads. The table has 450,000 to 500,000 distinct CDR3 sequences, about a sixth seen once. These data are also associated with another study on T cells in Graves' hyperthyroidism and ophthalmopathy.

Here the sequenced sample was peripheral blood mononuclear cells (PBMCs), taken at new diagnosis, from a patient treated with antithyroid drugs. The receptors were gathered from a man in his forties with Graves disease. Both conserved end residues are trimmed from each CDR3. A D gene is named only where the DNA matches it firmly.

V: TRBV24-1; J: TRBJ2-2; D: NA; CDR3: ATSDPGTTGELF
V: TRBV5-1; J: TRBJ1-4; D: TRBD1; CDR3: ASTRTGNEKLF
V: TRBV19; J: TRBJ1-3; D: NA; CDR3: ASNAGSGNTIY
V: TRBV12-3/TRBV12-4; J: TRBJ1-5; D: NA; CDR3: ASSFDRNQPQH
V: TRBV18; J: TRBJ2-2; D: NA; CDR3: ASSMAGRNTGELF
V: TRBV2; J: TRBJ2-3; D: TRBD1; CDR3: ASRGQGEGTQY
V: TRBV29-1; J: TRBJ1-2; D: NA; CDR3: SVGGAGYT
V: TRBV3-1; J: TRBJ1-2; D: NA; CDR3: ASSQMNYGYT
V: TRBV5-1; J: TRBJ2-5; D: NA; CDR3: ASSAQGQETQY
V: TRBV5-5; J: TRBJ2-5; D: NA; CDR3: ASSLFSPETQY
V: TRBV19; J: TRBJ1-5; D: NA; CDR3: ASRGGVNYQPQH
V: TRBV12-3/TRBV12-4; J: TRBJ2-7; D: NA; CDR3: ASSPRRPPYEQY
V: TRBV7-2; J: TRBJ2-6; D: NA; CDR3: ASSLGGASGANVLT
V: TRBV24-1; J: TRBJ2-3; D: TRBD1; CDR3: ATSETGVKADTQY
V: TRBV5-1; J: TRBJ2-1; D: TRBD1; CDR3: ASSLAGTGGSNEQF
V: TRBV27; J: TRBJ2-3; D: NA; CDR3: ASSFLGEGGTDTQY
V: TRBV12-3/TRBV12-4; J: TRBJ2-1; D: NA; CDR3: ASSFVASYNEQF
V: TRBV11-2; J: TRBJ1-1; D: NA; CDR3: ASSLTGTLEAF
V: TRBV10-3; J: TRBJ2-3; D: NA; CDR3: AIRDPGGISTDTQY
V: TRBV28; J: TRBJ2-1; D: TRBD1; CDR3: ASSLWEGQGARSSEQF
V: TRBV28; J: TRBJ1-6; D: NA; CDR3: ASSGDTGWNSPPH
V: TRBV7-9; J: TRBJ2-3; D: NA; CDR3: ASSWTDTQY
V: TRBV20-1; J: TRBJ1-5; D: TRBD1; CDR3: SAPVRGGQPQH
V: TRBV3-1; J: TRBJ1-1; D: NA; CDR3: ASSQRDTSNTEAF